The clone carrying this TCR beta chain was counted ten times or more. Its antigen is currently unknown. Germline CDR1 reads MDHEN; CDR2 reads SYDVKM. The V segment lost 6 bases and the J segment 3 bases; nucleotides outside the gene matches: 14. The CDR3 has 17 amino acids. A second PCR, run for roughly 7 to 11 cycles, used a sample-barcoded 5' primer plus a J-beta primer mix. CDR3-containing paired-end reads numbering at least 2.5 million came from each sample. One entry per CDR3 protein, called by TCRdb with MiXCR from the 5' RACE reads. The table shows just under 750,000 distinct CDR3 sequences, with 22% occurring only once. This record comes from a study of blood T cells in healthy people across ages. Findings of the study overall: Estimated diversity that came from one million T cells was considered an underestimate. Measured against age, TCR beta diversity per million T cells decreased in a roughly linear manner.

Sequencing was performed on blood. The receptor comes from a man aged 65 to 85 in good health. This chain connects TRBV28 to TRBJ2-3, with 8 bases identical to TRBD1. CDR3 nucleotide sequence: TGTGCCAGCAGACAAGTGACAGGGGCGAAGGGGACAGATACGCAGTATTTT. Translated, it gives CASRQVTGAKGTDTQYF.